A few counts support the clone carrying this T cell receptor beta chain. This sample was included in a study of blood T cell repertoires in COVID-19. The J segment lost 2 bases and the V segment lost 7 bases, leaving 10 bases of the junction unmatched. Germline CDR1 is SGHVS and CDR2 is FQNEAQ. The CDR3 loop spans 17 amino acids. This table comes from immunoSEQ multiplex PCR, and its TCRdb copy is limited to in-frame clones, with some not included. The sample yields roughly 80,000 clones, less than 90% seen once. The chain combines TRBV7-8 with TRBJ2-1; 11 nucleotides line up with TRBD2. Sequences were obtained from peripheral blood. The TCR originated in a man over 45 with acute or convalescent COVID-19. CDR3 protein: CASTEPGTSGTYNEQFF. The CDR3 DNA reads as TGTGCCAGCACCGAACCCGGGACTAGCGGCACCTACAATGAGCAGTTCTTC.